The sequence of this TCR beta chain was determined in a study of T-cell reconstitution after alpha-beta-depleted transplantation in children. Points from the study as a whole: As was reported, about two months after transplant, alpha-beta T cells came from several hundred expanded graft clones. Fresh T-cell production supplied most of the T-cell counts and diversity seen one year after transplant. TCRbeta diversity was high at day 60 in some patients (a result of surviving recipient T cells and thymic progenitors).

This clonotype was counted only a few times. What it recognizes is unknown. Unique molecular identifiers were incorporated into the prepared TCRbeta library. TCRdb fed the PCR reads into MiXCR, producing one record per CDR3 protein. The repertoire holds 450,000 to 600,000 distinct CDR3 sequences, over 10% seen once, with over 2% in the top ten. Germline V gene sequence: CDR1 KGHSH, CDR2 LQKENI. The CDR3 contains 14 residues. V gave up 6 bases and J gave up 3 bases, with 15 bases separating them. The sample was PBMCs, mostly from graft donor cells, taken 360 days after TCRalphabeta/CD19-depleted stem cell transplant. The sequence derives from a male patient under 18 who had a stem cell transplant for acute myeloid leukemia, so the T cells may come from the graft donor. The chain combines TRBV18 with TRBJ2-7, with unresolved D. In DNA form, the CDR3 reads TGTGCCAGCTCCCCAGACCCTAATTTCTACGAGCAGTACTTC. It is translated as CASSPDPNFYEQYF.